These T cell receptor beta chains were read from a single sample in a study of blood T cell repertoires in COVID-19. Generated by immunoSEQ multiplex PCR, the TCRdb table keeps only in-frame clones and is missing some. The sample lists 200,000 to 250,000 clones, about 80% seen once, with more than 2% in the top ten. Sequencing was done on a sample of peripheral blood. These receptors came from an older woman with acute or convalescent COVID-19. The CDR3 runs from the conserved cysteine through the conserved F or W. D genes are given only for firm matches. Not all rows give a size; the values are once, few, many and, for expanded clones, a class.

NA	TRBD2	TRBJ2-7	15	TRBV5-4	CASSLGLAGTYEQYF	TGTGCCAGCAGCCTGGGCCTAGCGGGGACATACGAGCAGTACTTC
NA	NA	TRBJ2-1	15	TRBV6-5	CASTPDSSAYNEQFF	TGTGCCAGCACTCCTGACAGTTCAGCCTACAATGAGCAGTTCTTC
NA	TRBD2	TRBJ2-3	18	TRBV7-2	CASSLEFRRGGLKDTQYF	TGTGCCAGCAGCTTAGAATTTCGGCGGGGGGGCCTTAAAGATACGCAGTATTTT
few	NA	TRBJ1-6	15	TRBV4-2	CASSQDEGSRSPLHF	TGTGCCAGCAGCCAAGATGAGGGTTCGAGGTCACCCCTCCACTTT
NA	TRBD1	TRBJ2-5	14	TRBV3-1/TRBV3-2	CASSLLTGGKTQYF	TGTGCCAGCAGCCTATTGACAGGGGGTAAGACCCAGTACTTC
NA	TRBD1	TRBJ1-6	17	TRBV5-1	CASSSGPQGARNSPLHF	TGCGCCAGCAGCTCGGGCCCCCAGGGGGCTAGGAATTCACCCCTCCACTTT
once	NA	TRBJ1-1	13	TRBV14	CASRGGMNTEAFF	TGTGCCAGCCGAGGGGGAATGAACACTGAAGCTTTCTTT
few	TRBD1	TRBJ2-7	15	TRBV10-1	CASSVGTGTFYEQYF	TGCGCCAGCAGTGTTGGGACAGGGACCTTCTACGAGCAGTACTTC
NA	TRBD2	TRBJ2-5	14	TRBV2	CASSRTSGQETQYF	TGTGCCAGCAGTAGGACTAGCGGCCAAGAGACCCAGTACTTC
NA	NA	TRBJ1-2	11	TRBV7-8	CASSQGDGYTF	TGTGCCAGCAGCCAAGGGGATGGCTACACCTTC
NA	TRBD1	TRBJ1-3	15	TRBV13	CASRRTGGSGNTIYF	TGTGCCAGCAGGAGAACAGGGGGCTCTGGAAACACCATATATTTT
NA	TRBD1	TRBJ1-1	14	TRBV10-3	CAIRGGQGLTEAFF	TGTGCCATCAGGGGGGGACAGGGTCTAACTGAAGCTTTCTTT
few	TRBD1	TRBJ1-2	13	TRBV6-5	CASSPTGGYGYTF	TGTGCCAGCAGCCCGACAGGGGGCTATGGCTACACCTTC
NA	NA	TRBJ1-1	13	TRBV29-1	CSGYRMLNTEAFF	TGCAGCGGATACAGGATGTTGAACACTGAAGCTTTCTTT
NA	NA	TRBJ1-4	15	TRBV19	CASTALLGRGEKLFF	TGTGCCAGTACAGCTCTTCTGGGGCGCGGTGAAAAACTGTTTTTT
NA	NA	TRBJ2-3	15	TRBV12-5	CASGLGAVEADTQYF	TGTGCTAGTGGTTTGGGTGCGGTTGAAGCAGATACGCAGTATTTT
NA	TRBD1	TRBJ1-2	13	TRBV29-1	CSVWSRGRNGYTF	TGCAGCGTTTGGAGCAGGGGGCGGAATGGCTACACCTTC
NA	NA	TRBJ1-3	13	TRBV18	CASSPTSGNTIYF	TGTGCCAGCTCACCAACTTCTGGAAACACCATATATTTT
NA	NA	TRBJ1-6	17	TRBV4-1	CASSHTEIRAKRSPLHF	TGCGCCAGCAGCCACACCGAAATTAGAGCAAAACGGTCACCCCTCCACTTT
NA	TRBD1	TRBJ1-3	16	TRBV7-2	CASSRQTGMDGNTIYF	TGTGCCAGCAGCCGCCAGACAGGGATGGATGGAAACACCATATATTTT
NA	NA	TRBJ2-1	13	TRBV27	CASSPFGGEVEFF	TGTGCCAGCAGTCCCTTCGGCGGAGAGGTTGAGTTCTTC
NA	NA	TRBJ1-1	14	TRBV27	CASSLVREGTEAFF	TGTGCCAGCAGTTTAGTCAGGGAAGGCACTGAAGCTTTCTTT
NA	NA	TRBJ2-7	12	TRBV6-5	CASSPHSYEQYF	TGTGCCAGCAGTCCCCACTCCTACGAGCAGTACTTC
once	NA	TRBJ2-1	15	TRBV30	CAWSAAGGPGNEQFF	TGTGCCTGGAGTGCAGCCGGGGGGCCGGGGAATGAGCAGTTCTTC
NA	NA	TRBJ1-5	12	TRBV12-3/TRBV12-4	CASSHGAQPQHF	TGTGCCAGCAGTCATGGGGCTCAGCCCCAGCATTTT
NA	TRBD2	TRBJ2-5	14	TRBV5-4	CASSPNSGAETQYF	TGTGCCAGCAGCCCTAACAGCGGGGCTGAGACCCAGTACTTC
NA	NA	TRBJ1-1	13	TRBV5-4	CASSFTENTEAFF	TGTGCCAGCAGCTTTACAGAGAACACTGAAGCTTTCTTT
NA	NA	TRBJ1-2	15	TRBV4-2	CASSQADSLSYGYTF	TGTGCCAGCAGCCAAGCGGACAGTCTCAGCTATGGCTACACCTTC
few	NA	TRBJ2-1	18	TRBV30	CAWSVGTGGRFLFNEQFF	TGTGCCTGGAGTGTAGGAACCGGGGGGCGTTTTTTGTTCAATGAGCAGTTCTTC
NA	NA	TRBJ2-1	13	TRBV2	CASSLTAPSIQFF	TGTGCCAGCAGCTTGACAGCCCCGTCGATTCAGTTCTTC
NA	NA	TRBJ1-6	17	TRBV3-1/TRBV3-2	CASSQVARSSYNSPLHF	TGTGCCAGCAGCCAAGTGGCGAGGAGCTCCTATAATTCACCCCTCCACTTT
NA	TRBD2	TRBJ2-3	14	TRBV19	CASMTSGFPDTQYF	TGTGCCAGTATGACTAGCGGGTTCCCGGATACGCAGTATTTT
NA	TRBD1	TRBJ1-4	16	TRBV4-2	CASSQDDRGPGEKLFF	TGTGCCAGCAGCCAAGACGACAGGGGGCCTGGTGAAAAACTGTTTTTT
NA	TRBD1	TRBJ2-7	13	TRBV6-5	CASRGTGSYEQYF	TGTGCCAGCAGGGGGACAGGGTCCTACGAGCAGTACTTC
NA	NA	TRBJ2-6	17	TRBV19	CASSRPGGQERANVLTF	TGTGCCAGTAGTAGACCCGGGGGGCAGGAGAGGGCCAACGTCCTGACTTTC
NA	TRBD2	TRBJ2-5	14	TRBV6-6	CASISSGGRETQYF	TGTGCCAGCATTTCTAGCGGGGGGCGTGAGACCCAGTACTTC
NA	NA	TRBJ2-5	13	TRBV7-9	CASTRGRGETQYF	TGTGCCAGCACCAGGGGAAGGGGAGAGACCCAGTACTTC
once	TRBD2	TRBJ2-1	15	TRBV27	CASSFLAGGNNEQFF	TGTGCCAGCAGTTTCCTAGCGGGGGGAAACAATGAGCAGTTCTTC
NA	NA	TRBJ1-3	16	TRBV18	CASSPQQGPLGNTIYF	TGTGCCAGCTCACCACAACAGGGCCCCCTTGGAAACACCATATATTTT
NA	TRBD2	TRBJ2-2	16	TRBV4-2	CASNKNSGGAAGELFF	TGTGCCAGCAACAAGAACAGCGGGGGGGCGGCCGGGGAGCTGTTTTTT
NA	TRBD1	TRBJ2-7	14	TRBV28	CASRIRGLDNEQYF	TGTGCCAGCAGAATCAGGGGGCTGGACAACGAGCAGTACTTC
NA	NA	TRBJ2-2	16	TRBV7-9	CASSLFFGGGTGELFF	TGTGCCAGCAGCTTATTTTTTGGGGGCGGCACCGGGGAGCTGTTTTTT
NA	NA	TRBJ2-2	14	TRBV6-5	CASRNRDIDGELFF	TGTGCCAGCAGAAACCGGGACATAGACGGGGAGCTGTTTTTT
NA	NA	TRBJ1-2	16	TRBV18	CASSPGKGSVSGGYTF	TGTGCCAGCTCACCGGGAAAAGGAAGTGTTTCGGGGGGCTACACCTTC
NA	TRBD1	TRBJ1-6	14	TRBV6-5	CASRGGQGHSPLHF	TGTGCCAGCAGGGGGGGACAGGGTCATTCACCCCTCCACTTT
NA	NA	TRBJ1-3	15	TRBV3-1/TRBV3-2	CASSRQFLSGNTIYF	TGTGCCAGCAGTCGACAGTTTCTCTCTGGAAACACCATATATTTT
NA	NA	TRBJ1-2	13	TRBV14	CASSQDYSYGYTF	TGTGCCAGCAGCCAAGATTACTCCTATGGCTACACCTTC